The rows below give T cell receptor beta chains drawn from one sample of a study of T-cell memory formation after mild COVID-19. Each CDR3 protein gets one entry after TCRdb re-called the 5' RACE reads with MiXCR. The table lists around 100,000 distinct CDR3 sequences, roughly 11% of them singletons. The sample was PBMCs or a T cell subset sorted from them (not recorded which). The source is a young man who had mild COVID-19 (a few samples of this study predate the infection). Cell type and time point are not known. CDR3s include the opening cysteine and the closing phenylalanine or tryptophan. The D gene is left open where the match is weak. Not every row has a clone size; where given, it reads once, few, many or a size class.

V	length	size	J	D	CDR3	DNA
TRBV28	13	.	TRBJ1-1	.	CASSFRMNTEAFF	TGTGCCAGCAGTTTTCGGATGAACACTGAAGCTTTCTTT
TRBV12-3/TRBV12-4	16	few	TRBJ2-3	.	CASSLLGGYLTDTQYF	TGTGCCAGCAGTTTACTCGGCGGGTACTTAACAGATACGCAGTATTTT
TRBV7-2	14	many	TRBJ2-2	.	CASSLGQSTGELFF	TGTGCCAGCAGCTTAGGGCAAAGCACCGGGGAGCTGTTTTTT
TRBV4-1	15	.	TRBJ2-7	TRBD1	CASSHRAGGLYEQYF	TGCGCCAGCAGCCACCGGGCAGGGGGCTTGTACGAGCAGTACTTC
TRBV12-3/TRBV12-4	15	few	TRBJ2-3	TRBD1	CASSSGQGSTDTQYF	TGTGCCAGCAGTTCAGGACAGGGTAGCACAGATACGCAGTATTTT
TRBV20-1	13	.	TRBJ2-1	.	CSAQDDSYNEQFF	TGCAGTGCTCAGGACGATTCCTACAATGAGCAGTTCTTC
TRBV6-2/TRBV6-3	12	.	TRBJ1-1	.	CASSYEAREAFF	TGTGCCAGCAGTTACGAGGCACGAGAAGCTTTCTTT
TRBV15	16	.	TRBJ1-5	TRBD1	CATSRGGRQGSQPQHF	TGTGCCACCAGCAGAGGTGGAAGACAGGGTAGTCAGCCCCAGCATTTT
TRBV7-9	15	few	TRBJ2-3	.	CASSFIEVRTDTQYF	TGTGCCAGCAGCTTTATCGAGGTTCGCACAGATACGCAGTATTTT
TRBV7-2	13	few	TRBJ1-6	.	CASSPGGASPLHF	TGTGCCAGCAGCCCCGGGGGGGCTTCACCCCTCCACTTT
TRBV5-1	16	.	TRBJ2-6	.	CASSWGPGSGANVLTF	TGCGCCAGCAGCTGGGGACCGGGCTCTGGGGCCAACGTCCTGACTTTC
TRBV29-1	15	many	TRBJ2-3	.	CSVEAAGLTTDTQYF	TGCAGCGTTGAAGCGGCGGGACTCACCACAGATACGCAGTATTTT
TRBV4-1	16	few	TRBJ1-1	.	CASSAHINRVDTEAFF	TGCGCCAGCAGCGCCCACATCAACAGGGTAGACACTGAAGCTTTCTTT
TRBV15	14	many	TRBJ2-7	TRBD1	CATSAGQGSYEQYF	TGTGCCACCAGCGCGGGACAGGGAAGCTACGAGCAGTACTTC
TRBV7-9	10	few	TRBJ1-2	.	CASSPGGYTF	TGTGCCAGCAGCCCCGGTGGCTACACCTTC
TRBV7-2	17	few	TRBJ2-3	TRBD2	CASSLVRGGLLGDTQYF	TGTGCCAGCAGCTTGGTGCGGGGGGGACTTTTGGGAGATACGCAGTATTTT
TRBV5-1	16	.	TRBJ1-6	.	CASSLNFVELGSPLHF	TGCGCCAGCAGCTTGAATTTCGTTGAGTTAGGATCACCCCTCCACTTT
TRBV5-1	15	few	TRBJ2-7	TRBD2	CASSLARGEPYEQYF	TGCGCCAGCAGCTTGGCCCGGGGGGAGCCCTACGAGCAGTACTTC
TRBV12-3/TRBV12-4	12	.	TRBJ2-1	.	CASSPWGAEQFF	TGTGCCAGCAGTCCATGGGGGGCTGAGCAGTTCTTC
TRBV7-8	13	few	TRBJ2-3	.	CASSLVAPDTQYF	TGTGCCAGCAGCTTAGTTGCCCCAGATACGCAGTATTTT
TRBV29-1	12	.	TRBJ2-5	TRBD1	CSVGQGGETQYF	TGCAGCGTGGGACAGGGAGGAGAGACCCAGTACTTC
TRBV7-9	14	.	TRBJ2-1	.	CASSLRTDFNEQFF	TGTGCCAGCAGCTTACGGACAGACTTTAATGAGCAGTTCTTC
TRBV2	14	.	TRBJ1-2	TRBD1	CASSPGTGGYGYTF	TGTGCCAGCAGTCCCGGGACAGGGGGCTATGGCTACACCTTC
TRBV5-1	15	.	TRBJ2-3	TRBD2	CASSLELAGIDTQYF	TGCGCCAGCAGCTTGGAACTAGCGGGGATAGATACGCAGTATTTT
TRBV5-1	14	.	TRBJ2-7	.	CASSVTGFSYEQYF	TGCGCCAGCAGCGTAACAGGATTCTCCTACGAGCAGTACTTC
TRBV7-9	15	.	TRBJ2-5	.	CASRGEASDLETQYF	TGTGCCAGCAGAGGGGAGGCAAGTGACCTTGAGACCCAGTACTTC
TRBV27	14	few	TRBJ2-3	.	CASSPVGLTDTQYF	TGTGCCAGCAGTCCAGTCGGCCTCACAGATACGCAGTATTTT
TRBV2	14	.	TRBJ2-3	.	CASSEASYTDTQYF	TGTGCCAGCAGTGAGGCTAGCTACACAGATACGCAGTATTTT
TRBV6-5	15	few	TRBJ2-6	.	CASSTSGTGANVLTF	TGTGCCAGCAGTACCTCAGGAACTGGGGCCAACGTCCTGACTTTC
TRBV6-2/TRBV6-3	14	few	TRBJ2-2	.	CASSKGTNTGELFF	TGTGCCAGCAGTAAAGGGACGAACACCGGGGAGCTGTTTTTT
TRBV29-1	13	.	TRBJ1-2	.	CSSWNPGLSGYTF	TGCAGCTCATGGAATCCGGGACTCTCTGGCTACACCTTC
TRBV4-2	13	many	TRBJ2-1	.	CASSLSGMNEQFF	TGTGCCAGCAGCCTATCGGGGATGAATGAGCAGTTCTTC
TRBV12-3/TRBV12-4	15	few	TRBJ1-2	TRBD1	CASSLPGQGAYGYTF	TGTGCCAGCAGTCTCCCGGGACAGGGGGCATATGGCTACACCTTC
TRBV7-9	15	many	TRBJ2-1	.	CASSLGNGSYNEQFF	TGTGCCAGCAGCTTAGGAAATGGCTCATACAATGAGCAGTTCTTC
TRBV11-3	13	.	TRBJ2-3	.	CASSDGSADTQYF	TGTGCCAGCAGCGACGGCAGCGCCGATACGCAGTATTTT
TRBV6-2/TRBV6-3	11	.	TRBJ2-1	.	CASRRSNEQFF	TGTGCCAGCAGACGTTCCAATGAGCAGTTCTTC
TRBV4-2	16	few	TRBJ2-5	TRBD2	CASSQEGLAGVETQYF	TGTGCCAGCAGCCAAGAAGGACTAGCGGGGGTGGAGACCCAGTACTTC
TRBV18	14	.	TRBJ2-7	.	CASSPQVGSDEQYF	TGTGCCAGCTCACCCCAGGTGGGGTCGGACGAGCAGTACTTC
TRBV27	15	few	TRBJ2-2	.	CASSLSVLGTGELFF	TGTGCCAGCAGTTTATCTGTTTTGGGGACCGGGGAGCTGTTTTTT
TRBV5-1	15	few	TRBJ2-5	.	CASSPEVAGRETQYF	TGCGCCAGCAGCCCGGAGGTGGCAGGGCGGGAGACCCAGTACTTC
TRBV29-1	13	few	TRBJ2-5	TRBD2	CSAVAGGKETQYF	TGCAGCGCCGTAGCGGGGGGGAAGGAGACCCAGTACTTC
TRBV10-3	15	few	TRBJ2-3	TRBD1	CAISRTGMETDTQYF	TGTGCCATCAGTAGGACAGGGATGGAGACAGATACGCAGTATTTT
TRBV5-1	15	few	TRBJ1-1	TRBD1	CASSWPGQGNTEAFF	TGCGCCAGCAGCTGGCCGGGACAGGGGAACACTGAAGCTTTCTTT
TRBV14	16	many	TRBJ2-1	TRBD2	CASSPLALAGGNEQFF	TGTGCCAGCAGCCCTCTGGCACTAGCGGGGGGCAATGAGCAGTTCTTC
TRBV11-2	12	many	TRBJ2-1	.	CASSGENLEQFF	TGTGCCAGCAGCGGAGAAAATTTAGAGCAGTTCTTC
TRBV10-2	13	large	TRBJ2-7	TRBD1	CASMTGHSYEQYF	TGCGCCAGCATGACAGGGCACTCCTACGAGCAGTACTTC
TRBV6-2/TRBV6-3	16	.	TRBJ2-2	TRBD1	CASSLVARGPPGELFF	TGTGCCAGCAGCCTCGTCGCCAGGGGGCCCCCCGGGGAGCTGTTTTTT
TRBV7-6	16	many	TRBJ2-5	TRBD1	CASSLGGTGLQETQYF	TGTGCCAGCAGCTTAGGGGGGACAGGCCTACAAGAGACCCAGTACTTC
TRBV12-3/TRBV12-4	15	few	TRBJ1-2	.	CASSLRTELNYGYTF	TGTGCCAGCAGTCTCCGGACAGAACTTAACTATGGCTACACCTTC
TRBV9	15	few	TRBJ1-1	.	CASSVAGSSRAEAFF	TGTGCCAGCAGCGTAGCGGGCAGTTCGCGGGCTGAAGCTTTCTTT
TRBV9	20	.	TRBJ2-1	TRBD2	CASSLGILVASGSATDEQFF	TGTGCCAGCAGTCTCGGGATATTGGTGGCTAGCGGGTCTGCTACGGATGAGCAGTTCTTC
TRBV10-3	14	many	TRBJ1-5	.	CAISQGATGQPQHF	TGTGCCATCAGTCAGGGAGCTACCGGTCAGCCCCAGCATTTT
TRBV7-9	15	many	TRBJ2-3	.	CASSTTGNPTDTQYF	TGTGCCAGCAGCACTACTGGGAACCCCACAGATACGCAGTATTTT
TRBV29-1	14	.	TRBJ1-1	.	CSVEDRSGRVEAFF	TGCAGCGTTGAAGACAGGTCGGGACGGGTTGAAGCTTTCTTT
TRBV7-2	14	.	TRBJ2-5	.	CASSSPRTKETQYF	TGTGCCAGCAGCTCACCTCGGACTAAAGAGACCCAGTACTTC
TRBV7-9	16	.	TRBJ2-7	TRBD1	CASSFTGQGPTYEQYF	TGTGCCAGCAGCTTCACGGGACAGGGGCCTACCTACGAGCAGTACTTC
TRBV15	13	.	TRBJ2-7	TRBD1	CATGQGVSYEQYF	TGTGCCACCGGGCAGGGGGTCTCCTACGAGCAGTACTTC
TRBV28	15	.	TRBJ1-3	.	CASSLGVSSGNTIYF	TGTGCCAGCAGTTTAGGGGTGAGCTCTGGAAACACCATATATTTT